Listed below are T cell receptor beta chains from one sample, sequenced in a study of T-cell memory formation after mild COVID-19. TCRdb fed the 5' RACE reads into MiXCR, producing one record per CDR3 protein. The data hold roughly 370,000 distinct CDR3 sequences, with approximately 16% observed a single time. The source material was PBMCs or a T cell subset sorted from them (not recorded which). These receptors originate from a man aged 18 to 30 who had mild COVID-19 (a few samples of this study predate the infection). Cell type and time point are not known. Each CDR3 is given with its conserved first and last residue. Fields, in order: CDR3 DNA, CDR3 protein, clone size, D gene, J gene, V gene. D genes are given only for firm matches. Clone sizes are given selectively: once, few, many, or a class where the clone is expanded.

cdr3_nt: TGTGCCAGCAGCTTAGGGCAGGCCAGAGAGACCCAGTACTTC; cdr3_aa: CASSLGQARETQYF; clone_size: many; d_call: NA; j_call: TRBJ2-5; v_call: TRBV11-2
cdr3_nt: TGTGCCAGCAGCTTAGCGTGGCGCCTAGTCCAAGAGACCCAGTACTTC; cdr3_aa: CASSLAWRLVQETQYF; clone_size: many; d_call: NA; j_call: TRBJ2-5; v_call: TRBV7-2
cdr3_nt: TGCGCCACCGCCCCGGGACAGGATTCCTACGAGCAGTACTTC; cdr3_aa: CATAPGQDSYEQYF; clone_size: NA; d_call: TRBD1; j_call: TRBJ2-7; v_call: TRBV5-1
cdr3_nt: TGTGCCAGCTTTTGGGAGGGCGAGCCCACAGATACGCAGTATTTT; cdr3_aa: CASFWEGEPTDTQYF; clone_size: once; d_call: TRBD2; j_call: TRBJ2-3; v_call: TRBV6-1
cdr3_nt: TGTGCCAGCAGCTCCAATCGGGGGGGCATTCATGGCACAGATACGCAGTATTTT; cdr3_aa: CASSSNRGGIHGTDTQYF; clone_size: NA; d_call: TRBD2; j_call: TRBJ2-3; v_call: TRBV7-9
cdr3_nt: TGTGCCAGCGGACGGGGGCGGGGGACCCACTCCTACAATGAGCAGTTCTTC; cdr3_aa: CASGRGRGTHSYNEQFF; clone_size: NA; d_call: NA; j_call: TRBJ2-1; v_call: TRBV12-3/TRBV12-4
cdr3_nt: TGCGCCAGCAGGGACTGGAGGGACACGCAGTATTTT; cdr3_aa: CASRDWRDTQYF; clone_size: few; d_call: NA; j_call: TRBJ2-3; v_call: TRBV5-1
cdr3_nt: TGCGCCAGCAGAAGCCTACTTGGGAACACTGAAGCTTTCTTT; cdr3_aa: CASRSLLGNTEAFF; clone_size: NA; d_call: NA; j_call: TRBJ1-1; v_call: TRBV10-2
cdr3_nt: TGTGCCAGCAGCGCCGGGACAGGCCTCCATGAAGCTTTCTTT; cdr3_aa: CASSAGTGLHEAFF; clone_size: few; d_call: TRBD1; j_call: TRBJ1-1; v_call: TRBV7-3
cdr3_nt: TGCGCCAGCAGCTCCTCAGGGTACACTGAAGCTTTCTTT; cdr3_aa: CASSSSGYTEAFF; clone_size: NA; d_call: NA; j_call: TRBJ1-1; v_call: TRBV5-1
cdr3_nt: TGTGCCAGCAGGAAAAGGGACACTCACACCGGGGAGCTGTTTTTT; cdr3_aa: CASRKRDTHTGELFF; clone_size: many; d_call: NA; j_call: TRBJ2-2; v_call: TRBV7-8
cdr3_nt: TGTGCCAGCAGCGCCAGGCACCAGGGAAAGACCCAGTACTTC; cdr3_aa: CASSARHQGKTQYF; clone_size: few; d_call: NA; j_call: TRBJ2-5; v_call: TRBV7-9
cdr3_nt: TGCGCCAGCAGCCACAGGGGGCGCAGGGACCAAGAGACCCAGTACTTC; cdr3_aa: CASSHRGRRDQETQYF; clone_size: NA; d_call: TRBD1; j_call: TRBJ2-5; v_call: TRBV5-1
cdr3_nt: TGTGCCAGCAGCCTACCGCAAGTGGGTGAGCAGTTCTTC; cdr3_aa: CASSLPQVGEQFF; clone_size: many; d_call: NA; j_call: TRBJ2-1; v_call: TRBV6-6
cdr3_nt: TGCAGAGCGGAGGGGGAAGACTATGGCTACACCTTC; cdr3_aa: CRAEGEDYGYTF; clone_size: NA; d_call: NA; j_call: TRBJ1-2; v_call: TRBV20-1
cdr3_nt: TGTGCCATCAAAGGGATTAACACCGGGGAGCTGTTTTTT; cdr3_aa: CAIKGINTGELFF; clone_size: few; d_call: NA; j_call: TRBJ2-2; v_call: TRBV10-3
cdr3_nt: TGTGCCAGCAGTTACCTCCATGAGCAGTTCTTC; cdr3_aa: CASSYLHEQFF; clone_size: NA; d_call: NA; j_call: TRBJ2-1; v_call: TRBV6-2/TRBV6-3
cdr3_nt: TGTGCCAGCTCACCGGCAGGGGCCAATGAGCAGTTCTTC; cdr3_aa: CASSPAGANEQFF; clone_size: few; d_call: NA; j_call: TRBJ2-1; v_call: TRBV18
cdr3_nt: TGCAGTGCCCCTAGTCCGGGACAGCGGATGGATACGCAGTATTTT; cdr3_aa: CSAPSPGQRMDTQYF; clone_size: NA; d_call: TRBD1; j_call: TRBJ2-3; v_call: TRBV20-1
cdr3_nt: TGTGCCAGCAGCCTTCTGGGGTACGAGCAGTTCTTC; cdr3_aa: CASSLLGYEQFF; clone_size: many; d_call: NA; j_call: TRBJ2-1; v_call: TRBV7-2
cdr3_nt: TGCAGTGCTAGAGGAGGGACAGGGTTTTCCTACGAGCAGTACTTC; cdr3_aa: CSARGGTGFSYEQYF; clone_size: NA; d_call: TRBD1; j_call: TRBJ2-7; v_call: TRBV20-1
cdr3_nt: TGTGCCAGCAGCTTAGTCCCAGCGGGGGGGTTCAATGAGCAGTTCTTC; cdr3_aa: CASSLVPAGGFNEQFF; clone_size: few; d_call: TRBD2; j_call: TRBJ2-1; v_call: TRBV13
cdr3_nt: TGTGCCAGCGGACCGGGTCATTCTAGGGAGACCCAGTACTTC; cdr3_aa: CASGPGHSRETQYF; clone_size: NA; d_call: NA; j_call: TRBJ2-5; v_call: TRBV9
cdr3_nt: TGCAGTGCTACCCGACCACCAGGGACCCAGTACTTC; cdr3_aa: CSATRPPGTQYF; clone_size: NA; d_call: NA; j_call: TRBJ2-5; v_call: TRBV20-1
cdr3_nt: TGCAGTGCTAGAGACCCCCAAGGAGGGAGCACAGATACGCAGTATTTT; cdr3_aa: CSARDPQGGSTDTQYF; clone_size: NA; d_call: NA; j_call: TRBJ2-3; v_call: TRBV20-1
cdr3_nt: TGTGCCAGCAGCCAAAGCAGGGGGATCCATGAGCAGTTCTTC; cdr3_aa: CASSQSRGIHEQFF; clone_size: NA; d_call: TRBD1; j_call: TRBJ2-1; v_call: TRBV14
cdr3_nt: TGTGCCAGCAGGGGACCGGGACAGGGGGCCAATGAGCAGTTCTTC; cdr3_aa: CASRGPGQGANEQFF; clone_size: few; d_call: TRBD1; j_call: TRBJ2-1; v_call: TRBV12-3/TRBV12-4
cdr3_nt: TGCAGCGTTGACAAGTCCGGGATGAACACTGAAGCTTTCTTT; cdr3_aa: CSVDKSGMNTEAFF; clone_size: NA; d_call: NA; j_call: TRBJ1-1; v_call: TRBV29-1
cdr3_nt: TGTGCCAGCAGCCAAGGTTCGAGGGAGACCCAGTACTTC; cdr3_aa: CASSQGSRETQYF; clone_size: many; d_call: NA; j_call: TRBJ2-5; v_call: TRBV3-1